This record concerns one T cell receptor (beta chain) sequence. Germline CDR1 reads SGHNT; CDR2 reads YYREEE (reference sequence). Trimming left V 0 bases short and J 7 bases short, with 5 bases between. CDR3 size: 13 residues. This sample stems from a study of blood T cell repertoires in COVID-19. Study-level background: From the United States, Italy and Spain came samples of acute and convalescent COVID-19. PBMCs, B-cell-depleted T cells, or T cells provided the cDNA or gDNA that made up the material.

As processed by the authors: Reference gene primer amplification yielded estimated nucleated cell counts. Libraries were prepared by immunoSEQ multiplex PCR; TCRdb keeps only in-frame clonotypes and omits some of them. The V and J calls and the clone size are those of that table, but D and trimming were determined from the DNA. The table includes tens of thousands of clones, around three quarters detected once. This chain uses TRBV5-4 with TRBJ1-6, with no clear D. The material sequenced was peripheral blood. The receptor's source is a man in his fifties with active or convalescent COVID-19. In DNA form, the CDR3 reads TGTGCCAGCAGCTTGGATACAAATTCACCCCTCCACTTT. Its protein product is CASSLDTNSPLHF. Combining the CDR3 with reference TRBV5-4 and TRBJ1-6 gives the whole variable domain ETGVTQSPTHLIKTRGQQVTLRCSSQSGHNTVSWYQQALGQGPQFIFQYYREEENGRGNFPPRFSGLQFPNYSSELNVNALELDDSALYLCASSLDTNSPLHFGNGTRLTVT.